These 23 T cell receptor beta chains originate from one sample sequenced in a study of T cells in Graves' hyperthyroidism and ophthalmopathy. Researchers amplified the TCR beta CDR3 regions from RNA transcripts. First-round RT-PCR targeting the TCR CDR3 was performed with the HTBI primer set. TCRdb reprocessed the multiplex PCR reads with MiXCR, giving one entry per CDR3 protein. The table records some 180,000 distinct CDR3 sequences, roughly 17% of them present only once. The sample comprised blood. The receptors come from a woman aged 45-65 years with Graves' hyperthyroidism.

Many counts were recorded for this clonotype. This chain joins TRBV5-1 and TRBJ2-3, with no clear D. Germline values: CDR1 SGHRS, CDR2 YFSETQ. V was trimmed by 6 bases and J by 2 bases, leaving 13 bases between them. CDR3 length: 14 residues. CDR3 protein: CASNPSDHTDTQYF. Here the CDR3 DNA reads TGCGCCAGCAACCCCAGTGACCACACAGATACGCAGTATTTT.

This clonotype was observed a few times. The rearrangement uses TRBV9 and TRBJ2-3; 8 nucleotides line up with TRBD1. The CDR3 contains 15 residues. The V segment lost 4 bases and the J segment 4 bases; nucleotides outside the gene matches: 8. Germline CDR1 and CDR2: SGDLS and YYNGEE. CDR3 in amino acids: CASSPRTGFADTQYF. The CDR3 DNA is TGTGCCAGCAGCCCTAGGACAGGGTTTGCAGATACGCAGTATTTT. Full variable domain (remainder filled in from reference TRBV9 and TRBJ2-3): DSGVTQTPKHLITATGQRVTLRCSPRSGDLSVYWYQQSLDQGLQFLIQYYNGEERAKGNILERFSAQQFPDLHSELNLSSLELGDSALYFCASSPRTGFADTQYFGPGTRLTVL.

Comments on this clonotype: A read error is possible here, since a much larger clone lies one base away. The chain recombines TRBV18 with TRBJ2-7, with D possibly TRBD1 on 6 matching bases. CDR3 length: 13 residues. CDR1 is KGHSH and CDR2 is LQKENI in the germline V gene. CDR3 protein: CASPPLGGWEQYF. The CDR3 region has the DNA TGTGCCAGCCCACCGTTAGGGGGTTGGGAGCAGTACTTC.

This chain connects TRBV28 to TRBJ1-5; possibly TRBD1 for D (5 bases). CDR1 MDHEN and CDR2 SYDVKM come from the germline V gene. The CDR3 runs 14 residues. Trimming removed 6 bases from V and 5 bases from J, with 14 bases in between. CDR3 sequence reads: CASSPQLGDQPQHF. CDR3 nucleotide sequence: TGTGCCAGCAGCCCGCAGTTGGGGGATCAGCCCCAGCATTTT.

V gene TRBV4-1 combines with J gene TRBJ2-7, with 10 bases identical to TRBD1. The CDR3 covers 18 residues. J was trimmed by 3 bases and V by 2 bases; bases with no gene match: 13. CDR1 MGHRA and CDR2 YSYEKL come from the germline V gene. The CDR3 DNA follows: TGCGCCAGCAGCCAATTCGGTGACAGGGGGCCGGTTAGCTACGAGCAGTACTTC. Translated, it gives CASSQFGDRGPVSYEQYF.

The chain links TRBV27 to TRBJ2-1; D gene unclear. The V gene lost 0 bases and the J gene lost 2 bases, with 11 bases spanning the gap. The CDR3 covers 16 residues. In germline, CDR1 is MNHEY, CDR2 SMNVEV (reference sequence). The CDR3, as DNA: TGTGCCAGCAGTTTATCGTCAAGGGAAACCTACAATGAGCAGTTCTTC. Translated: CASSLSSRETYNEQFF.

V usage is TRBV7-8 and J usage is TRBJ1-1; TRBD1 matches 10 bases. Germline V gene sequence: CDR1 SGHVS, CDR2 FQNEAQ. This CDR3 comprises 15 residues. The J segment lost 1 base and the V segment lost 5 bases, leaving 4 bases of the junction unmatched. CDR3 nucleotides: TGTGCCAGCAGCAGGGACAGGGGTAGGAACACTGAAGCTTTCTTT. Translation: CASSRDRGRNTEAFF.

J is TRBJ2-6 and V is TRBV29-1; D call uncertain. The CDR3 extends over 13 amino acids. Trimming stripped 3 bases from V and 0 bases from J, with 3 bases between. The germline CDR1 and CDR2 sequences are SQVTM and ANQGSEA. In nucleotides, the CDR3 is TGCAGCGTTGATACCTCTGGGGCCAACGTCCTGACTTTC. As protein: CSVDTSGANVLTF. Variable domain in full (rest from reference TRBV29-1 and TRBJ2-6): SAVISQKPSRDICQRGTSLTIQCQVDSQVTMMFWYRQQPGQSLTLIATANQGSEATYESGFVIDKFPISRPNLTFSTLTVSNMSPEDSSIYLCSVDTSGANVLTFGAGSRLTVL.

Ten or more counts support this clonotype. The V call is TRBV12-3 or TRBV12-4, the J call TRBJ2-5, with 8 bases that match TRBD2. The CDR3 runs to 16 residues. Trimming cost V 6 bases and J 5 bases; bases outside gene matches: 14. The CDR3 DNA reads TGTGCCAGCAGGTCCTATAGCGGGACTAATAGGGAGACCCAGTACTTC. Translated, it gives CASRSYSGTNRETQYF.

A remark on this clonotype: A much more abundant neighbour one base away suggests this may be a read error. This sequence joins TRBV7-2 and TRBJ2-2, with 10 bases matching TRBD2. CDR1 and CDR2 from the germline V gene are SGHTA and FQGNSA. J lost 4 bases, V lost 5 bases, and 4 bases had no gene match. The CDR3 runs 15 residues. CDR3 loop: CASSPSGRSTGELFF. The CDR3 nucleotides read TGTGCCAGCAGCCCTAGCGGGAGAAGCACCGGGGAGCTGTTTTTT.

The chain uses TRBV6-2 or TRBV6-3 and TRBJ2-2; 9 bases agree with TRBD1. The germline gives CDR1 MNHEY, CDR2 SVGEGT. The V gene end was trimmed by 7 bases and the J gene end by 2 bases; junction bases not matched to a gene: 5. This CDR3 contains 15 residues. The CDR3 region has the DNA TGTGCCAGCACCCAGGGACAGGGTAACACCGGGGAGCTGTTTTTT. Translated, it gives CASTQGQGNTGELFF.

This clonotype was seen repeatedly, ten times or more. V usage is TRBV27 and J usage is TRBJ1-2; the match to TRBD1 covers 12 bases. This CDR3 spans 15 amino acids. The junction had 6 bases not matched to a gene; V was cut back by 2 bases and J by 8 bases. Germline V gene sequence: CDR1 MNHEY, CDR2 SMNVEV (reference sequence). The DNA of the CDR3 is TGTGCCAGCAGTTTAGCGGGACAGGGGGCCGAAGGCTACACCTTC. It translates to CASSLAGQGAEGYTF.

V and J are TRBV29-1 and TRBJ2-5, with TRBD2 matching over 7 bases. J lost 3 bases, V lost 4 bases, and 8 bases had no gene match. The CDR3 runs to 14 residues. CDR1 and CDR2 (germline): SQVTM, ANQGSEA. In nucleotides, the CDR3 is TGCAGCGTTGGGGGTACTAGCGCAGAAGAGACCCAGTACTTC. This translates into CSVGGTSAEETQYF.

The sample holds a few counts of this clonotype. The gene calls are TRBV28 and TRBJ1-4, with 11 bases matching TRBD1. Germline assignment: CDR1 MDHEN and CDR2 SYDVKM. The CDR3 consists of 14 residues. V trimming: 5 bases; J trimming: 11 bases; junction bases outside the gene matches: 7. CDR3 residues: CASSVLRDRGKLFF. CDR3 DNA sequence: TGTGCCAGCAGTGTTCTCCGGGACAGGGGGAAACTGTTTTTT.

The rearrangement joins TRBV29-1 to TRBJ2-7; TRBD1 matches 8 bases. V dropped 5 bases and J dropped 4; count of bases not matched to a gene: 4. This CDR3 region has 12 residues. Germline-derived CDR1 and CDR2 are SQVTM and ANQGSEA. CDR3 loop: CSVRRGPYEQYF. The CDR3 DNA reads as TGCAGCGTTCGCAGGGGGCCGTACGAGCAGTACTTC.

This clonotype was counted many times. CDR3 amino acids: CASSVGSNYGYTF. The CDR3 DNA is TGTGCCAGCAGTGTGGGATCTAACTATGGCTACACCTTC. The chain has TRBV9 and TRBJ1-2; no reliable D call. Trimming took 5 bases from V and 0 from J, leaving 8 bases between them. Looked up from germline, CDR1 is SGDLS and CDR2 is YYNGEE. The CDR3 is made up of 13 amino acids.

The table lists this clonotype with many counts. V gene TRBV10-3 combines with J gene TRBJ2-2, with D possibly matching TRBD2 (5 bases). Trimming took 6 bases from V and 2 from J, leaving 19 bases between them. The length of the CDR3 is 17 residues. Germline V gene lookup returns CDR1 ENHRY and CDR2 SYGVKD. CDR3 DNA sequence: TGTGCCATCAGCCGGGGAGCTCCCTCCACCAACACCGGGGAGCTGTTTTTT. Translating gives CAISRGAPSTNTGELFF.

This clonotype was observed many times. The chain has TRBV11-2 and TRBJ2-5; D remains unclear. Germline-derived CDR1 and CDR2 are SGHAT and FQNNGV. The CDR3 length is 16 residues. V was pared by 1 base and J by 1 base, with 13 bases between. CDR3 nucleotide sequence: TGTGCCAGCAGCTTAGCCCCTTTGGGTCTCCAAGAGACCCAGTACTTC. Protein: CASSLAPLGLQETQYF.

The chain links TRBV20-1 to TRBJ2-7, with D unclear. This CDR3 has 12 amino acids. The V end lost 3 bases, the J end lost 4 bases, and 10 bases lay between the germline ends. Per the germline V gene, CDR1 is DFQATT and CDR2 is SNEGSKA (reference sequence). The CDR3 here is CSASVDLYEQYF. DNA of the CDR3: TGCAGTGCTAGTGTTGACCTGTACGAGCAGTACTTC.

This clonotype was recorded many times. The V call is TRBV6-1, the J call TRBJ2-1; TRBD1 aligns across 9 bases. V was clipped by 6 bases and J by 4 bases; unmatched bases: 4. This CDR3 is built from 14 residues. Per germline, CDR1 MNHNS and CDR2 SASEGT. The CDR3 reads CASRTGTGYNEQFF. In DNA form, the CDR3 reads TGTGCCAGCAGAACCGGGACAGGGTACAATGAGCAGTTCTTC.

The rearrangement links TRBV20-1 to TRBJ1-1; D perhaps matches TRBD1 (5 bases). The V end lost 2 bases, the J end lost 0 bases, and 7 bases lay between the germline ends. CDR3 length: 13 residues. The germline V gene encodes CDR1 DFQATT and CDR2 SNEGSKA (reference sequence). CDR3 in amino acids: CSARQGLNTEAFF. Written as DNA, the CDR3 is TGCAGTGCTAGACAGGGTTTGAACACTGAAGCTTTCTTT.

In this sample, this clonotype turned up a few times. In DNA form, the CDR3 reads TGTGCCAGTAGTATCAGGGGTGGTGACACTGAAGCTTTCTTT. This encodes CASSIRGGDTEAFF. The chain carries TRBV19 and TRBJ1-1; a possible D gene is TRBD1 (6 bases). Per the germline V gene, CDR1 is LNHDA and CDR2 is SQIVND (reference sequence). This CDR3 comprises 14 residues. V was trimmed by 3 bases and J by 3 bases, leaving 11 bases between them.

This clonotype was recorded a few times. V usage is TRBV12-3 or TRBV12-4 and J usage is TRBJ2-2; 7 nucleotides match TRBD2. The V segment lost 3 bases and the J segment 10 bases; nucleotides outside the gene matches: 8. The CDR3 length is 14 residues. CDR3 region: CASSLGGGVEELFF. CDR3 nucleotide sequence: TGTGCCAGCAGTTTGGGGGGGGGTGTCGAGGAGCTGTTTTTT.